This T cell receptor (beta chain) was recorded in a study of shared clonotypes between healthy human individuals. Notes on this clone: Its antigen is undetermined.

Terminally differentiated effector memory CD45RA+ cells were excluded by CCR7 positive selection of CD45RO-negative cells. Overall study findings and caveats: Shared clonotypes: about 5% naive CD4, roughly 4% naive CD8, about 2.2% memory CD4, under 0.5% memory CD8. Lower generation probabilities were found for non-shared clonotypes than for those shared by all four donors. In having few donors, the study represented limited genetic and exposure-history diversity.

Trimming at V came to 7 bases and at J to 0 bases, leaving 6 bases not matched to a gene. The CDR3 runs to 14 residues. The germline V gene encodes CDR1 SGHAT and CDR2 FQNNGV. Splitting of each subset's genomic DNA was done evenly across several immunoSEQ plates. Data came from immunoSEQ multiplex PCR; TCRdb stores just in-frame clones and leaves some out. The repertoire has under 600,000 clones, roughly 98% of them found once; the top ten carry 0.3%. This TCR derives from a man in his thirties or forties in good health. The rearrangement links TRBV11-2 to TRBJ2-7, with 7 bases that match TRBD2. Source material: naive CD8+ T cells sorted from blood. Here the CDR3 reads CASTWGGLSYEQYF. In nucleotides, the CDR3 is TGTGCCAGCACCTGGGGGGGACTCTCCTACGAGCAGTACTTC. Complete variable domain (other parts from reference TRBV11-2 and TRBJ2-7): EAGVAQSPRYKIIEKRQSVAFWCNPISGHATLYWYQQILGQGPKLLIQFQNNGVVDDSQLPKDRFSAERLKGVDSTLKIQPAKLEDSAVYLCASTWGGLSYEQYFGPGTRLTVT.